The clone carrying this T cell receptor (beta chain) was seen many times. According to the study, TCR beta libraries were built with iRepertoire HTBI primers and CDR3-region Arm-PCR. TCRdb independently ran MiXCR on the multiplex PCR reads; one entry per CDR3 protein. This sample carries roughly 400,000 distinct CDR3 sequences, approximately 15% of them seen once, and the ten largest clones take over 7%. The record originates from a study of regulatory T cells in long-lasting Graves disease. The time point: newly diagnosed GD, antithyroid drugs for less than 3 months. The TCR library was prepared using RNA isolated from PBMCs. This CDR3 is 13 amino acids long. Trimming cost V 2 bases and J 2 bases, with 6 bases left between them. Germline V CDR1 and CDR2: MDHEN, SYDVKM. These data were also filed under a second study, of T cells in Graves' hyperthyroidism and ophthalmopathy.

This sample comprised peripheral blood mononuclear cells (PBMCs), obtained at new diagnosis, from a patient treated with antithyroid drugs. The sequence was collected from a woman aged 40 to 49 with Graves disease. The chain couples TRBV28 to TRBJ1-1, with D hard to call. The CDR3 DNA is TGTGCCAGCAGTTTACGGGATAACACTGAAGCTTTCTTT. Translating gives CASSLRDNTEAFF.